This T cell receptor beta chain comes out of a study of beta chain features in type 1 diabetes. Study information: Similarity in age, gender and cell yields was seen between patients and healthy donors. Study observations and caveats: Shorter TCRB CDR3s, moderately but significantly so, were found in Type 1 diabetes patients in all four CD4+ subsets.

One heparinised draw, averaging around 120 mL, was taken per donor. This clone showed up just a few times. Antigen specificity is unknown. All of the isolated RNA was reverse transcribed, so expressed TCRB transcripts were sequenced. TCRdb's copy holds only in-frame clones and misses some; the assay was immunoSEQ multiplex PCR. The sample carries 300,000 to 400,000 clones, over 9% recorded once. This TCR was sampled from a man aged 25-40 years with type 1 diabetes. Input material: central memory CD4+ T cells from blood.

CDR3 DNA sequence: TGTGCCAGCAGTGTCCTTGGGGGTGCCTACAATGAGCAGTTCTTC. This codes for CASSVLGGAYNEQFF. The rearrangement links TRBV27 to TRBJ2-1; D may correspond to TRBD1 or TRBD2 (5 bases each). This CDR3 is built from 15 residues. V lost 5 bases and J lost 2, with 13 bases in between. Germline V gives CDR1 MNHEY, CDR2 SMNVEV (reference sequence).